A selection of T cell receptor beta chains follows, all from one sample in a study of PD-L1 blockade in urothelial cancer. Sequencing was performed with immunoSEQ multiplex PCR; in TCRdb, only in-frame clones are kept and a portion is missing. The sample holds about 87,000 clones, 84% seen once. The sequences come from PBMCs, collected around atezolizumab (anti-PD-L1) treatment. The receptors were gathered from a man aged 60 to 75 with urothelial cancer. Both conserved end residues are part of each CDR3. Each record gives: J gene, V gene, clone size, D gene, CDR3 protein, CDR3 DNA. A D gene is named only where the DNA matches it firmly. The size entry is marked missing in some rows and otherwise reads once, few, many or a size class.

TRBJ1-4,TRBV19,NA,NA,CASSPGQEKLFF,TGTGCCAGTAGCCCCGGACAGGAAAAACTGTTTTTT
TRBJ2-7,TRBV30,once,NA,CAWSDTGLVSEQYF,TGTGCCTGGAGTGACACAGGTCTAGTCTCCGAGCAGTACTTC
TRBJ2-1,TRBV11-3,NA,NA,CASSLGPDYDNEQFF,TGTGCCAGCAGCTTAGGGCCCGACTACGACAATGAGCAGTTCTTC
TRBJ2-5,TRBV29-1,few,TRBD2,CTSGQETQYF,TGCACTAGCGGCCAAGAGACCCAGTACTTC
TRBJ2-3,TRBV5-1,NA,NA,CASRGSAARADTDTQYF,TGCGCCAGCAGGGGTAGCGCAGCTAGGGCCGACACAGATACGCAGTATTTT
TRBJ2-3,TRBV18,once,NA,CASSSGQGGGTDTQYF,TGTGCCAGCTCATCCGGACAGGGCGGGGGAACAGATACGCAGTATTTT
TRBJ2-2,TRBV4-1,NA,TRBD2,CASSGTSGIVSGELFF,TGCGCCAGCAGCGGGACTAGCGGGATTGTATCCGGGGAGCTGTTTTTT
TRBJ2-7,TRBV2,NA,NA,CASRAETGSPQYF,TGTGCCAGCAGAGCCGAGACAGGTTCCCCGCAGTACTTC
TRBJ1-4,TRBV7-2,NA,NA,CASSLKYGGGIEKLFF,TGTGCCAGCAGCTTAAAGTACGGGGGAGGGATTGAAAAACTGTTTTTT
TRBJ1-2,TRBV7-2,NA,TRBD1,CASSRAEGATGGYTF,TGTGCCAGCAGCAGGGCAGAGGGGGCTACAGGTGGCTACACCTTC
TRBJ2-2,TRBV4-1,NA,NA,CASSQRQALNTGELFF,TGCGCCAGCAGCCAAAGACAGGCCTTGAACACCGGGGAGCTGTTTTTT
TRBJ2-5,TRBV7-9,NA,TRBD1,CASSLEQGETQYF,TGTGCCAGCAGCTTAGAACAGGGGGAGACCCAGTACTTC
TRBJ2-7,TRBV6-5,NA,NA,CASSRDKEYYEQYF,TGTGCCAGCAGCCGGGACAAGGAATACTACGAGCAGTACTTC
TRBJ2-7,TRBV4-3,NA,TRBD2,CASSQDRLAGGAYEQYF,TGCGCCAGCAGCCAAGATCGGCTAGCGGGAGGCGCCTACGAGCAGTACTTC
TRBJ1-4,TRBV19,NA,TRBD1,CASSIQLWDREYRNEKLFF,TGTGCCAGTAGTATTCAATTATGGGACAGGGAATATCGGAATGAAAAACTGTTTTTT
TRBJ2-1,TRBV5-4,once,NA,CASSLQGIKYNEQFF,TGTGCCAGCAGTTTACAGGGTATCAAGTACAATGAGCAGTTCTTC
TRBJ1-5,TRBV13,NA,NA,CASSLRRDQPQHF,TGTGCCAGCAGTTTACGTCGAGATCAGCCCCAGCATTTT
TRBJ2-7,TRBV5-1,NA,NA,CASSFNSYYEQYF,TGCGCCAGCAGCTTCAACTCCTACTACGAGCAGTACTTC
TRBJ2-7,TRBV5-6,few,TRBD1,CASSPLGGSGYEQYF,TGTGCCAGCAGCCCCTTAGGGGGCTCCGGATACGAGCAGTACTTC
TRBJ2-7,TRBV23-1,once,NA,CPDPGQYF,TGCCCTGACCCGGGGCAGTACTTC
TRBJ1-1,TRBV6-5,NA,TRBD1,CASSATGVLNTEAFF,TGTGCCAGCAGTGCCACAGGGGTGCTGAACACTGAAGCTTTCTTT
TRBJ1-1,TRBV19,NA,TRBD1,CASSIRPDREAFF,TGTGCCAGTAGTATACGTCCGGACAGGGAGGCTTTCTTT
TRBJ2-6,TRBV29-1,NA,NA,CSVEDRVRGDSGANVLTF,TGCAGCGTTGAAGATCGAGTCAGGGGCGACTCTGGGGCCAACGTCCTGACTTTC
TRBJ2-6,TRBV5-6,NA,NA,CASSPGALLSGANVLTF,TGTGCCAGCAGCCCAGGGGCCCTCCTCTCTGGGGCCAACGTCCTGACTTTC
TRBJ2-1,TRBV2,NA,NA,CASHSANLYNEQFF,TGTGCCAGCCATAGCGCAAATCTCTACAATGAGCAGTTCTTC
TRBJ2-7,TRBV5-6,NA,TRBD2,CASSSLGKRESEQYF,TGTGCCAGCAGTTCTCTCGGCAAGCGGGAGAGCGAGCAGTACTTC
TRBJ2-1,TRBV7-8,NA,NA,CASSLERRRAGPSYNEQFF,TGTGCCAGCAGCTTAGAGAGGAGGAGGGCGGGGCCCTCCTACAATGAGCAGTTCTTC
TRBJ2-3,TRBV4-1,NA,NA,CASSEGGTADTQYF,TGCGCCAGCAGCGAGGGGGGGACTGCAGATACGCAGTATTTT
TRBJ2-1,TRBV7-9,NA,TRBD1,CTSGGTGANEQFF,TGTACCAGCGGCGGGACAGGAGCCAATGAGCAGTTCTTC
TRBJ2-3,TRBV11-2,NA,TRBD1,CASSQRTGTGGDTQYF,TGTGCCAGCAGCCAAAGAACCGGGACAGGGGGGGATACGCAGTATTTT
TRBJ2-5,TRBV19,NA,TRBD2,CASSRLAGKETQYF,TGTGCCAGTAGTAGGCTAGCGGGAAAAGAGACCCAGTACTTC
TRBJ2-1,TRBV5-6,NA,TRBD2,CASSLEVAGGPGSYNEQFF,TGTGCCAGCAGCTTGGAGGTAGCGGGAGGGCCGGGGTCCTACAATGAGCAGTTCTTC
TRBJ2-1,TRBV9,NA,TRBD2,CASSPNVGTSGRNEQFF,TGTGCCAGCAGCCCAAACGTTGGGACTAGCGGGAGGAATGAGCAGTTCTTC
TRBJ2-7,TRBV15,NA,TRBD1,CATSRDRDRAHEQYF,TGTGCCACCAGCAGAGACCGGGACAGGGCCCACGAGCAGTACTTC
TRBJ2-2,TRBV9,NA,TRBD2,CASSALAGDFTGELFF,TGTGCCAGCAGCGCGCTAGCGGGAGACTTCACCGGGGAGCTGTTTTTT
TRBJ2-7,TRBV6-5,NA,TRBD2,CASRLAEVYEQYF,TGTGCCAGCCGACTAGCGGAGGTCTACGAGCAGTACTTC
TRBJ2-1,TRBV5-1,NA,TRBD1,CASSLDRGISYNEQFF,TGCGCCAGCAGCTTGGACAGGGGGATCTCCTACAATGAGCAGTTCTTC
TRBJ1-2,TRBV27,NA,TRBD1,CASSLSKAGGYGYTF,TGTGCCAGCAGTTTATCGAAAGCAGGGGGCTATGGCTACACCTTC
TRBJ2-1,TRBV19,NA,TRBD2,CASSRSGLAGYNEQFF,TGTGCCAGTAGTAGATCGGGACTAGCGGGTTACAATGAGCAGTTCTTC
TRBJ1-2,TRBV19,NA,TRBD1,CASSSRQGGHRGYTF,TGTGCCAGTAGTTCCCGACAGGGGGGGCATCGTGGCTACACCTTC
TRBJ1-1,TRBV5-5,NA,NA,CASRGGAGVWTEAFF,TGTGCCAGCAGGGGGGGGGCAGGTGTTTGGACTGAAGCTTTCTTT
TRBJ2-5,TRBV4-2,NA,TRBD2,CASSQDPASGGARETQYF,TGTGCCAGCAGCCAAGATCCGGCCAGCGGGGGGGCACGGGAGACCCAGTACTTC
TRBJ2-1,TRBV12-5,few,TRBD2,CASGLGLAEGNEQFF,TGTGCTAGTGGTTTGGGACTAGCGGAGGGGAATGAGCAGTTCTTC
TRBJ2-3,TRBV10-3,once,TRBD2,CANQRGAADTQYF,TGTGCCAACCAGCGGGGGGCTGCCGATACGCAGTATTTT